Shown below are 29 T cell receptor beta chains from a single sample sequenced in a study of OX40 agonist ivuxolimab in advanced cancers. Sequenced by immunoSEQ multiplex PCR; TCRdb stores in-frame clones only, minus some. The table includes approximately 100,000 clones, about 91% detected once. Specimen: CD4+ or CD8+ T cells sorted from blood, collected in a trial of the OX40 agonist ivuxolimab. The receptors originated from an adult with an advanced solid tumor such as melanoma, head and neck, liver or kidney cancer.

The CDR3: CASSQGGAGKETQYF. Written as DNA, the CDR3 is TGCGCCAGCAGCCAAGGAGGAGCGGGTAAAGAGACCCAGTACTTC. The rearrangement uses TRBV5-1 and TRBJ2-5, with TRBD2 as a possible D gene (6 bases). Deletions cut 4 bases from V and 3 bases from J, with 16 bases between. CDR1 is SGHRS and CDR2 is YFSETQ in the germline V gene. There are 15 residues in the CDR3.

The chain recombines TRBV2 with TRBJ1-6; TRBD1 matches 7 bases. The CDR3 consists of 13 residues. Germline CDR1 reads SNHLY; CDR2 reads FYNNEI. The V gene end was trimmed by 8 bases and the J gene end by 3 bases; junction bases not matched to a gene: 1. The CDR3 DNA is TGTGCCAGCGGGACAGACTATAATTCACCCCTCCACTTT. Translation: CASGTDYNSPLHF.

The CDR3 sequence: CASSGPVSSPTDTQYF. As DNA, the CDR3 is TGTGCCAGCAGCGGGCCCGTATCCTCCCCCACAGATACGCAGTATTTT. The chain joins TRBV9 to TRBJ2-3; unclear D gene. The CDR3 runs 16 residues. Germline assignment: CDR1 SGDLS and CDR2 YYNGEE. Trimming left V 3 bases short and J 2 bases short, with 16 bases between.

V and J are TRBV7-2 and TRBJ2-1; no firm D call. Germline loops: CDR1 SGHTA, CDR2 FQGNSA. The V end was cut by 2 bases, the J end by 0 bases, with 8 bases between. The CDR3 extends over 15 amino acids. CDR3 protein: CASSLSMSSYNEQFF. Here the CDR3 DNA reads TGTGCCAGCAGCTTATCTATGAGCTCCTACAATGAGCAGTTCTTC.

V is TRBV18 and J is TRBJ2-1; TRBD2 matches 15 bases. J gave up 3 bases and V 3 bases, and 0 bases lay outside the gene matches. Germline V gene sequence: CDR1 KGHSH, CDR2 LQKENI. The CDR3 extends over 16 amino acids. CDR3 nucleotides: TGTGCCAGCTCACCGGGACTAGCGGGAGGCTACAATGAGCAGTTCTTC. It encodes CASSPGLAGGYNEQFF.

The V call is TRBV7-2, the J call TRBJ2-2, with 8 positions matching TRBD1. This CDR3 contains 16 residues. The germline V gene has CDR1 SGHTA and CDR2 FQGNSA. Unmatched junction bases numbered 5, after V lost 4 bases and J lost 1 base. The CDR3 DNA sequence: TGTGCCAGCAGCTATTTTGGACAGGGGAACACCGGGGAGCTGTTTTTT. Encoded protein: CASSYFGQGNTGELFF.

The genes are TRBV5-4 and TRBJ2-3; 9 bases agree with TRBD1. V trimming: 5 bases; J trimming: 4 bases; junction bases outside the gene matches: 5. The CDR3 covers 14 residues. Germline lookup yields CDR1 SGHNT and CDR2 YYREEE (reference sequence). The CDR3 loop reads CASRLQGAADTQYF. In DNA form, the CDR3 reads TGTGCCAGCAGACTACAGGGGGCGGCAGATACGCAGTATTTT.

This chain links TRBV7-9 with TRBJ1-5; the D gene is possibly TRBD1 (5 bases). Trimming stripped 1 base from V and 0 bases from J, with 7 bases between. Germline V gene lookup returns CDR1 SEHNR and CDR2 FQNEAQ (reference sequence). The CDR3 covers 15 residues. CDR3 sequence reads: CASSLGTNSNQPQHF. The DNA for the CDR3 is TGTGCCAGCAGCTTAGGGACAAATAGCAATCAGCCCCAGCATTTT.

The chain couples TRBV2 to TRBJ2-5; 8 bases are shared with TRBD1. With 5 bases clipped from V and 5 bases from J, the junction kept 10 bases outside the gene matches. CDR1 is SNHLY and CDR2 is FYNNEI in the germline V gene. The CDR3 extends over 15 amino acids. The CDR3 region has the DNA TGTGCCAGCAGTCGCGACAGGGGTTCCTCGGAGACCCAGTACTTC. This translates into CASSRDRGSSETQYF.

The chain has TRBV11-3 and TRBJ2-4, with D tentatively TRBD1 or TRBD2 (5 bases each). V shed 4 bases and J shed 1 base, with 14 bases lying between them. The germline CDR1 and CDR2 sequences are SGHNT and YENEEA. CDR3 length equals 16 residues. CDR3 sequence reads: CASSSGDGAAKNIQYF. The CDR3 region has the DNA TGTGCCAGCAGCTCCGGGGACGGCGCGGCCAAAAACATTCAGTACTTC.

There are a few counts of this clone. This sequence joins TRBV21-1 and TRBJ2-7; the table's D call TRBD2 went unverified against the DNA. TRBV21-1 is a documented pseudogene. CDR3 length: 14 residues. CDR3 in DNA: TGTGCCAGCGTAGACCGACTGACGTCCTACGAGCAGTACTTC. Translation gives CASVDRLTSYEQYF.

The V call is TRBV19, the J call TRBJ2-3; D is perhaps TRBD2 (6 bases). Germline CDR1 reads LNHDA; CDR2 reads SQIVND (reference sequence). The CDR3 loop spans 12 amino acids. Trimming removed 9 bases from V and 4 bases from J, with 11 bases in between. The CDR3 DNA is TGTGCCAGCGGGAGTGGGCCAGATACGCAGTATTTT. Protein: CASGSGPDTQYF. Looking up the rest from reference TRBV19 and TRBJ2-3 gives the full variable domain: DGGITQSPKYLFRKEGQNVTLSCEQNLNHDAMYWYRQDPGQGLRLIYYSQIVNDFQKGDIAEGYSVSREKKESFPLTVTSAQKNPTAFYLCASGSGPDTQYFGPGTRLTVL.

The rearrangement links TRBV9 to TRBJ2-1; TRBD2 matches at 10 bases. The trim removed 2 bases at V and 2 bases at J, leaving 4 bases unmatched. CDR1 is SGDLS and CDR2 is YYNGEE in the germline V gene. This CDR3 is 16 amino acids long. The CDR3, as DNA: TGTGCCAGCAGCGTCCTGACTAGCGGGCCCTACAATGAGCAGTTCTTC. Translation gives CASSVLTSGPYNEQFF.

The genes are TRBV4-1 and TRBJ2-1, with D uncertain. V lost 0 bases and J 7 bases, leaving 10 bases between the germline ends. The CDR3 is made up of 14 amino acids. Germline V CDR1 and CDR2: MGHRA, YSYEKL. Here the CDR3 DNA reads TGCGCCAGCAGCCAAGATCTGTGGCGGAATGAGCAGTTCTTC. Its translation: CASSQDLWRNEQFF.

CDR3 coding DNA: TGTGCCAGCAGCCAAGGGGGCAGGGAGACCCAGTACTTC. This sequence encodes CASSQGGRETQYF. The rearrangement uses TRBV14 and TRBJ2-5; maybe TRBD1 (5 bases). CDR1 SGHDN and CDR2 FVKESK come from the germline V gene. Trimming stripped 1 base from V and 5 bases from J, with 8 bases between. The CDR3 spans 13 residues.

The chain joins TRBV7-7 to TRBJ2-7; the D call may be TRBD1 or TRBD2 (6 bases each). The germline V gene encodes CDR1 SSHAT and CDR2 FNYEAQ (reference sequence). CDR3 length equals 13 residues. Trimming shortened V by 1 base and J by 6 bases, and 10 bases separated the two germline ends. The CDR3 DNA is TGTGCCAGCAGCTTAGGCAGGGGAGGCGAGCAGTACTTC. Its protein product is CASSLGRGGEQYF. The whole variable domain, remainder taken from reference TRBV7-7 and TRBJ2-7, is GAGVSQSPRYKVTKRGQDVTLRCDPISSHATLYWYQQALGQGPEFLTYFNYEAQPDKSGLPSDRFSAERPEGSISTLTIQRTEQRDSAMYRCASSLGRGGEQYFGPGTRLTVT.

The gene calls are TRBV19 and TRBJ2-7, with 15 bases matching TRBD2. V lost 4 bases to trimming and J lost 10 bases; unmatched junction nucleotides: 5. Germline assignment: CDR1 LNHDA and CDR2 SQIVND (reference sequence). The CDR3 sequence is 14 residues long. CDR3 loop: CASSTGLAGGPQYF. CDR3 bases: TGTGCCAGTAGTACCGGACTAGCGGGAGGGCCCCAGTACTTC.

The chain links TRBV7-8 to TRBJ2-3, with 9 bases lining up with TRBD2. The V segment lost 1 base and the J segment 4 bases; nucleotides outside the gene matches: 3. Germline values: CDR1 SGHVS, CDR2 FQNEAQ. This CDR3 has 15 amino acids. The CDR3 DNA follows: TGTGCCAGCAGCTTAGTGGGACTAGCCGCAGATACGCAGTATTTT. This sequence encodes CASSLVGLAADTQYF.

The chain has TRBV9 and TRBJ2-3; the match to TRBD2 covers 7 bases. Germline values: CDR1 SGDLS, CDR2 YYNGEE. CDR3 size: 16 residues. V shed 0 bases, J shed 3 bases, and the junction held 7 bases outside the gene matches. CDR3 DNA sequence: TGTGCCAGCAGCGTAGTGGACGGGAGGAGGACAGATACGCAGTATTTT. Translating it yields CASSVVDGRRTDTQYF.

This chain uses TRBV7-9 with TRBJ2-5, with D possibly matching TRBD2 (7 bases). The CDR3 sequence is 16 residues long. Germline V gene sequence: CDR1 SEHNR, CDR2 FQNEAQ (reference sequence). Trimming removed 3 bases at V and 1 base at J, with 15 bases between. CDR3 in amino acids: CASSFGGGTTQETQYF. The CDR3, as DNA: TGTGCCAGCAGCTTCGGGGGCGGGACTACCCAAGAGACCCAGTACTTC.

The CDR3 region has the DNA TGTGCCATTCAGTTCGAAGAGAACACTGAAGCTTTCTTT. Translated: CAIQFEENTEAFF. The chain carries TRBV10-3 and TRBJ1-1, with D unresolved. The length of the CDR3 is 13 residues. V was clipped by 9 bases and J by 1 base, with 12 bases between them. Germline V gene data show CDR1 as ENHRY and CDR2 as SYGVKD.

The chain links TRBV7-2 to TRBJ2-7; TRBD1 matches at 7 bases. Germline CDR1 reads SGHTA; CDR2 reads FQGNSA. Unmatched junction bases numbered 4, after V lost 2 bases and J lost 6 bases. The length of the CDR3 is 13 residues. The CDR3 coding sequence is TGTGCCAGCAGCTTAAGGGGGCAGGGCGAGCAGTACTTC. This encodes CASSLRGQGEQYF.

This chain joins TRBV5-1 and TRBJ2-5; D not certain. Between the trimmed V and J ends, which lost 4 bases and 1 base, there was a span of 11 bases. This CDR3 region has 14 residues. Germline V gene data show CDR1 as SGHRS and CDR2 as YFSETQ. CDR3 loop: CASSTGFFQETQYF. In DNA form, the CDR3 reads TGCGCCAGCAGCACTGGTTTCTTCCAAGAGACCCAGTACTTC.

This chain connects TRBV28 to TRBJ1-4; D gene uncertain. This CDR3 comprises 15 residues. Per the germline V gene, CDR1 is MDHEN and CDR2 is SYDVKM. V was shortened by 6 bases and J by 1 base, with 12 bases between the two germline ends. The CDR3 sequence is CASSRRGLTNEKLFF. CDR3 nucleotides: TGTGCCAGCAGCCGGCGCGGGCTAACTAATGAAAAACTGTTTTTT.

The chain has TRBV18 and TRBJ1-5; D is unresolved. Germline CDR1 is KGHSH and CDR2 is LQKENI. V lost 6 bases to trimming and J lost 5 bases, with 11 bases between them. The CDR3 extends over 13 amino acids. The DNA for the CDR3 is TGTGCCAGCTCGCTAGGTTCCGATCAGCCCCAGCATTTT. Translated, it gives CASSLGSDQPQHF.

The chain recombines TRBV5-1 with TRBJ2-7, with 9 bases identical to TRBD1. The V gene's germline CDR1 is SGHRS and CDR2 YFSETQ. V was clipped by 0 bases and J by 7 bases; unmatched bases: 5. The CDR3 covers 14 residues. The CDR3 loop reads CASSLVQGAREQYF. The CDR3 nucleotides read TGCGCCAGCAGCTTGGTACAGGGGGCCAGGGAGCAGTACTTC.

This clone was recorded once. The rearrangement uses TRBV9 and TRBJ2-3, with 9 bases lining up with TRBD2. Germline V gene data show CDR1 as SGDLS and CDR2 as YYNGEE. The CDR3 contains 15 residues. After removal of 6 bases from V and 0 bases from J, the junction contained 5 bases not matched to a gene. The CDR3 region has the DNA TGTGCCAGCACTCTAGCGGGACATAGCACAGATACGCAGTATTTT. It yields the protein CASTLAGHSTDTQYF.

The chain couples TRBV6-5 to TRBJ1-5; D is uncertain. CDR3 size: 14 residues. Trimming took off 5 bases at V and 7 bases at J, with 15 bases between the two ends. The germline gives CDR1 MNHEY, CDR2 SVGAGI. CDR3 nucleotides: TGTGCCAGCAGTCCCGACCCCCGGGGACAGCCCCAGCATTTT. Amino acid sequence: CASSPDPRGQPQHF.

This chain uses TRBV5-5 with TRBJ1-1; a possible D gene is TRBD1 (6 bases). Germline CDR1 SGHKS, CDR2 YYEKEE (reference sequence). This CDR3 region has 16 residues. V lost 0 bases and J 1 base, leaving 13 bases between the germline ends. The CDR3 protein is CASSLARDRPNTEAFF. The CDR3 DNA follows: TGTGCCAGCAGCTTGGCCAGAGACAGGCCGAACACTGAAGCTTTCTTT.